This is a list of T cell receptor beta chains from one sample in a study of early T cells in non-severe SARS-CoV-2 infection. Each CDR3 protein gets one entry after TCRdb re-called the 5' RACE reads with MiXCR. The profile shows about 20,000 distinct CDR3 sequences, roughly 4.5% of them singletons. Sequenced input: whole blood. Receptor source: an adult who was a healthcare worker with PCR-confirmed SARS-CoV-2 infection or an uninfected control (not recorded which). The CDR3 runs from the conserved cysteine through the conserved F or W. Fields, in order: J gene, D gene, clone size, V gene, CDR3 DNA, CDR3 protein. D genes are given only for firm matches. Size is omitted from some rows. Given values are once, few, many or a class for expanded clones.

TRBJ1-1 | - | few | TRBV3-1 | TGTGCCAGCAGCCAAGACTACGGCAGCAACACTGAAGCTTTCTTT | CASSQDYGSNTEAFF
TRBJ1-1 | - | many | TRBV20-1 | TGCAGTGGTCGACCCATGGAGATGAACACTGAAGCTTTCTTT | CSGRPMEMNTEAFF
TRBJ2-3 | TRBD2 | - | TRBV7-6 | TGTGCCAGCAGCTTAGTCCCCCTTAGGACTAGCGGGGGGCCAGATACGCAGTATTTT | CASSLVPLRTSGGPDTQYF
TRBJ2-6 | - | many | TRBV7-2 | TGTGCCAGCAGCTCACTAGGGGGGAGCTCTGGGGCCAACGTCCTGACTTTC | CASSSLGGSSGANVLTF
TRBJ1-3 | - | many | TRBV30 | TGTGCCTTCTCCCAGCCGGGGACTGGAAACACCATATATTTT | CAFSQPGTGNTIYF
TRBJ1-1 | - | - | TRBV20-1 | TGCAGTGCTAGAGTTTATAGGACTGAAGCTTTCTTT | CSARVYRTEAFF
TRBJ2-3 | - | few | TRBV11-2 | TGTGCCAGCAGCTTAGAAGGGCAGGAAATGGCAGATACGCAGTATTTT | CASSLEGQEMADTQYF
TRBJ1-6 | - | few | TRBV20-1 | TGCAGTGCTCCTATTCAGACTGGAGTTAATTCACCCCTCCACTTT | CSAPIQTGVNSPLHF
TRBJ1-4 | - | many | TRBV7-9 | TGTGCCAGCAGCTTCGGGGACACCGAAAAACTGTTTTTT | CASSFGDTEKLFF
TRBJ1-2 | - | few | TRBV29-1 | TGCAGCGTCGAAGTGAAAGGCTACACCTTC | CSVEVKGYTF
TRBJ2-7 | - | few | TRBV12-5 | TGTGCTAGTGGCACCGACAGGACCTACGAGCAGTACTTC | CASGTDRTYEQYF
TRBJ2-3 | - | many | TRBV19 | TGTGCCAGTAGTATACGGGCGGAGGCGCCCCTCGAAAAGTATTTT | CASSIRAEAPLEKYF
TRBJ1-2 | TRBD1 | - | TRBV6-5 | TGTGCCAGCAGGCCAACCGGGACAGGCAGCGGAGGCTACACCTTC | CASRPTGTGSGGYTF
TRBJ1-2 | TRBD1 | many | TRBV19 | TGTGCCAGTAGTTTTGAAGGGACAGATGGCTACACCTTC | CASSFEGTDGYTF
TRBJ2-3 | - | medium-sized | TRBV25-1 | TGTGCTCTAAAGGGGAGGGGGGGCACAGATACGCAGTATTTT | CALKGRGGTDTQYF
TRBJ2-3 | - | many | TRBV24-1 | TGTGCCACCTTAAGCACCACAGATACGCAGTATTTT | CATLSTTDTQYF
TRBJ2-1 | TRBD2 | medium-sized | TRBV12-3/TRBV12-4 | TGTGCCAGCAACCCTAGCGGGGGGGAGGATGAGCAGTTCTTC | CASNPSGGEDEQFF
TRBJ2-5 | TRBD1 | few | TRBV15 | TGTGCCACCAGCAGAGGGGGACAGTACCAAGAGACCCAGTACTTC | CATSRGGQYQETQYF
TRBJ1-1 | TRBD1 | many | TRBV7-9 | TGTGCCAGCAGCTTCGGACAGGGGCTAGGGAACACTGAAGCTTTCTTT | CASSFGQGLGNTEAFF
TRBJ2-2 | TRBD2 | many | TRBV18 | TGTGCCAGCTCCCAACCCGGGACTAGCAATCCTTCGATGACCGGGGAGCTGTTTTTT | CASSQPGTSNPSMTGELFF
TRBJ2-5 | - | few | TRBV3-1 | TGTGCCAGCAGCCAAAAGGGATTTGGACAAGAGACCCAGTACTTC | CASSQKGFGQETQYF
TRBJ2-3 | TRBD1 | few | TRBV20-1 | TGCAGTGCTAGCGAGGGACAGACAGATACGCAGTATTTT | CSASEGQTDTQYF
TRBJ2-7 | - | many | TRBV6-5 | TGTGCCACCACGACGTCGGACTCCTACGAGCAGTACTTC | CATTTSDSYEQYF
TRBJ2-4 | - | many | TRBV12-3/TRBV12-4 | TGTGCCAGCATCCCCTCCGGGTCCAAAAACATTCAGTACTTC | CASIPSGSKNIQYF
TRBJ2-3 | - | medium-sized | TRBV30 | TGTGCCTGGAGTGACACGACGAAAGATACGCAGTATTTT | CAWSDTTKDTQYF
TRBJ2-7 | TRBD1 | few | TRBV14 | TGTGCCAGCAGCTGTCCCGGTGCGGACAGGACACCTTACGAGCAGTACTTC | CASSCPGADRTPYEQYF
TRBJ1-2 | - | - | TRBV9 | TGTGCCAGCAGCATGTTCCCTACTAACTATGGCTACACCTTC | CASSMFPTNYGYTF
TRBJ2-2 | - | medium-sized | TRBV7-3 | TGTGCCAGCTCCCCTTTCGGGGACACCAGCACCGGGGAGCTGTTTTTT | CASSPFGDTSTGELFF
TRBJ2-5 | - | - | TRBV7-7 | TGTGCTAGCAGCCCAGGGGCTACGTGGACTCAAGAGACCCAGTACTTC | CASSPGATWTQETQYF
TRBJ2-1 | TRBD1 | medium-sized | TRBV2 | TGTGCCAGCAGCCTTGACAGGGGCACACACAATGAGCAGTTCTTC | CASSLDRGTHNEQFF
TRBJ1-2 | - | few | TRBV24-1 | TGTGCCACCGGGGACGGATATGGCTACACCTTC | CATGDGYGYTF
TRBJ2-5 | TRBD1 | few | TRBV18 | TGTGCCAGCTCACCGGGGACAGAGCCAGAGACCCAGTACTTC | CASSPGTEPETQYF
TRBJ1-2 | - | medium-sized | TRBV29-1 | TGCAGCGTTCTGGGTCCGAAGGGAGGCAAGGGCTATGGCTACACCTTC | CSVLGPKGGKGYGYTF
TRBJ2-3 | - | - | TRBV5-4 | TGTGCCAGCAGCTCGGGACTGCACACAGATACGCAGTATTTT | CASSSGLHTDTQYF
TRBJ1-4 | TRBD1 | few | TRBV18 | TGTGCCAGCTCACCGGGACAGCCAGCAACTAATGAAAAACTGTTTTTT | CASSPGQPATNEKLFF
TRBJ2-1 | - | many | TRBV12-3/TRBV12-4 | TGTGCCAGCAGTTTCAGAACGTCCCGAAGCTCCTACAATGAGCAGTTCTTC | CASSFRTSRSSYNEQFF
TRBJ2-2 | - | many | TRBV5-1 | TGCGCCAGCAGCTTGGCCTTGGGGAACACCGGGGAGCTGTTTTTT | CASSLALGNTGELFF
TRBJ1-1 | - | - | TRBV7-9 | TGTGCCAGCAGCTTCGGCCGAAGCAAAGCTTTCTTT | CASSFGRSKAFF